This TCR beta chain was identified during a study of cytomegalovirus exposure and HLA in healthy donors. Libraries were prepared by immunoSEQ multiplex PCR; TCRdb keeps only in-frame clonotypes and omits some of them. The table shows roughly 250,000 clones, with around 91% occurring only once. In the case of this clone: Antigen: not known.

Study-wide findings and caveats: Cytomegalovirus association was assigned to about 180 TCR beta chains.

The sample comprised PBMCs. The receptor was isolated from a woman aged 18 to 35 in good health and CMV-seronegative.

CDR3 nucleotide sequence: TGTGCCAGCAGCCAAGCCCTCTTGACAGGGGCCAGCACAGATACGCAGTATTTT. Translated: CASSQALLTGASTDTQYF. This rearrangement joins TRBV14 to TRBJ2-3; 8 bases map to TRBD1. The ends lost 1 base at V and 0 bases at J; junction bases unmatched: 9. Germline V gives CDR1 SGHDN, CDR2 FVKESK. The length of the CDR3 is 18 residues.